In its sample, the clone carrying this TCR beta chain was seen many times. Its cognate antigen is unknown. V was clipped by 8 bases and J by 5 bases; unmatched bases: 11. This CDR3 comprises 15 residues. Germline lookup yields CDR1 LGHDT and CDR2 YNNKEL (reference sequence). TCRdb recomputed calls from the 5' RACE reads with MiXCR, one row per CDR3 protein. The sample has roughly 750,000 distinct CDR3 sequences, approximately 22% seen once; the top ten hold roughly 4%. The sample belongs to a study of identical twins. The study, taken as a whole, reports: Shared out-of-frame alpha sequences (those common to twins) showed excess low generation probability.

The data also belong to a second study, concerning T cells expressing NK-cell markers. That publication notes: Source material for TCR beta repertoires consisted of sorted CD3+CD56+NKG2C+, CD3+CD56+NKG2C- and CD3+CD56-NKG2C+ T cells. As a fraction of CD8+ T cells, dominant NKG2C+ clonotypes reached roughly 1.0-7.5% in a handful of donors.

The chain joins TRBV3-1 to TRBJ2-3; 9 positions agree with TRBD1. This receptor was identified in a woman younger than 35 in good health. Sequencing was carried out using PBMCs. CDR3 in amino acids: CASGLWTGEKDTQYF. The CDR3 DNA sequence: TGTGCCAGCGGACTCTGGACAGGGGAGAAAGATACGCAGTATTTT.